Sequencing of this TCR beta chain was carried out in a study of CD8+ T cells in alopecia areata. About the study: A 6-month period off drug followed tofacitinib, which lasted 6 to 18 months.

The authors extracted RNA and reverse transcribed it into cDNA as the sequencing template. Generated by immunoSEQ multiplex PCR, the TCRdb table keeps only in-frame clones and is missing some. Among about 200,000 clones listed, around three fifths were seen once. Study-wide results and caveats: Relative to mice, TCR sharing across patients was less clear, a difference possibly HLA-related.

Treatment: oral pan-JAK inhibitor, 5-10 mg twice daily. The V gene lost 5 bases and the J gene lost 7 bases, with 26 bases spanning the gap. Germline-derived CDR1 and CDR2 are SEHNR and FQNEAQ (reference sequence). This CDR3 region has 17 residues. This clone occurred a few times. What it recognizes is unknown. Here the sequenced sample was CD4+ T cells sorted from blood, taken at week 24, from a patient treated with tofacitinib. The chain recombines TRBV7-9 with TRBJ2-5; the D gene is possibly TRBD2 (6 bases). The TCR originated in a human donor with alopecia areata. In DNA form, the CDR3 reads TGTGCCAGCAGCAAGCGGGCGGGGAACTCCAATGTTGGGACCCAGTACTTC. Encoded protein: CASSKRAGNSNVGTQYF.